Reported below is one TCR beta chain. 60 Vbeta and 13 Jbeta primers were used in PCR. Per the authors' pipeline: Approximately 10 million shared chains were among about 80 million unique TCR beta chains counted in a later analysis. The data were produced by immunoSEQ multiplex PCR, yet TCRdb's version contains in-frame clones alone and is incomplete. The V and J calls and clone size come from that table; D and trimming were worked out from the DNA. The repertoire holds about 150,000 clones, with about 79% as singletons. This record belongs to a study of cytomegalovirus exposure and HLA in healthy donors. Across the whole study: The Caucasian-associated ancestry cluster held around four fifths of 398 genotyped donors.

The receptor was isolated from a male donor in good health and CMV-seronegative. Sequences were obtained from PBMCs.

The CDR3: CASSLTGSSYNEQFF. The CDR3 nucleotides read TGTGCCAGCAGTCTTACAGGTAGCTCCTACAATGAGCAGTTCTTC. This chain joins TRBV5-8 and TRBJ2-1; D perhaps matches TRBD1 (5 bases). Germline V gene data show CDR1 as SGHTS and CDR2 as YDEGEE. This CDR3 comprises 15 residues. V lost 5 bases and J 0 bases, leaving 12 bases between the germline ends.